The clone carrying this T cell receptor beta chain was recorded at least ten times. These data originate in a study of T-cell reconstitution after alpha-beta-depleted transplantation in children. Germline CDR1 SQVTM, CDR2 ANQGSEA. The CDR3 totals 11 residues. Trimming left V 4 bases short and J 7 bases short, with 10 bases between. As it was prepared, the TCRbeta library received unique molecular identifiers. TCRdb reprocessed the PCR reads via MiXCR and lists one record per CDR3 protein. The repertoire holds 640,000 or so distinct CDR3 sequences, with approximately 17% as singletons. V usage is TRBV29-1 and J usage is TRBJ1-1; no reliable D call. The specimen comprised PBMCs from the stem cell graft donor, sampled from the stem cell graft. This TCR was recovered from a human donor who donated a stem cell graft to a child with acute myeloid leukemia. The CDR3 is CSVVTVFEAFF. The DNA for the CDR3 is TGCAGCGTTGTCACAGTCTTTGAAGCTTTCTTT.